This is a list of T cell receptor beta chains from one sample in a study of shared clonotypes between healthy human individuals. Sequencing used immunoSEQ multiplex PCR; TCRdb keeps in-frame clones, though not all of them. Of over 2,000,000 clones in the sample, 93% were seen once. Sequences were obtained from naive CD8+ T cells from PBMCs. The receptors were sampled from a man between 18 and 35 years old in good health. Some clones in this sample may be carry-over from other donors' samples. Each CDR3 is given with its conserved first and last residue. D genes are given only for firm matches. A clone size is listed for some rows: how often the clone was seen (once, few, many), or a class if it is expanded.

d_gene: NA
j_gene: TRBJ1-1
len: 13
v_gene: TRBV30
abundance: NA
CDR3nt: TGTGCCTGGAGTGTAGGGTGGCCGGGAGAAGCTTTCTTT
CDR3aa: CAWSVGWPGEAFF

d_gene: NA
j_gene: TRBJ2-2
len: 13
v_gene: TRBV10-3
abundance: many
CDR3nt: TGTGCCATCAGTGAGACGGCCACCGGGGAGCTGTTTTTT
CDR3aa: CAISETATGELFF

d_gene: NA
j_gene: TRBJ2-1
len: 13
v_gene: TRBV5-6
abundance: NA
CDR3nt: TGTGCCAGCACCTACAATAGCGTATTTGAGCAGTTCTTC
CDR3aa: CASTYNSVFEQFF

d_gene: NA
j_gene: TRBJ1-1
len: 13
v_gene: TRBV2
abundance: NA
CDR3nt: TGTGCCAGCCAGGGGAGGTTGTACACTGAAGCTTTCTTT
CDR3aa: CASQGRLYTEAFF

d_gene: NA
j_gene: TRBJ2-2
len: 13
v_gene: TRBV5-8
abundance: NA
CDR3nt: TGTGCCAGCAGTTCCACGAACACCGGGGAGCTGTTTTTT
CDR3aa: CASSSTNTGELFF

d_gene: NA
j_gene: TRBJ2-3
len: 11
v_gene: TRBV27
abundance: NA
CDR3nt: TGTGCCAGCAGGGCGGGAGATACGCAGTATTTT
CDR3aa: CASRAGDTQYF

d_gene: TRBD2
j_gene: TRBJ2-1
len: 15
v_gene: TRBV29-1
abundance: NA
CDR3nt: TGCAGCGTTGAGACACGACTAGCGGCGTACAATGAGCAGTTCTTC
CDR3aa: CSVETRLAAYNEQFF

d_gene: TRBD1
j_gene: TRBJ2-3
len: 14
v_gene: TRBV30
abundance: NA
CDR3nt: TGTGCCTGGAGTGCCGGGACAGGGGGTGATACGCAGTATTTT
CDR3aa: CAWSAGTGGDTQYF

d_gene: NA
j_gene: TRBJ2-5
len: 13
v_gene: TRBV13
abundance: NA
CDR3nt: TGTGCCAGCAGCCTATTACTGCAAGAGACCCAGTACTTC
CDR3aa: CASSLLLQETQYF

d_gene: TRBD2
j_gene: TRBJ2-1
len: 14
v_gene: TRBV13
abundance: once
CDR3nt: TGTGCCAGCAGCTCCCGACTAGCGGGAGATGAGCAGTTCTTC
CDR3aa: CASSSRLAGDEQFF

d_gene: NA
j_gene: TRBJ2-1
len: 11
v_gene: TRBV7-8
abundance: NA
CDR3nt: TGTGCCAGCAGCTTAAGCAGGGAGCAGTTCTTC
CDR3aa: CASSLSREQFF

d_gene: TRBD2
j_gene: TRBJ2-7
len: 16
v_gene: TRBV6-5
abundance: NA
CDR3nt: TGTGCCAGCAGTTACTCATCTAGCGGGAGCTCCTACGAGCAGTACTTC
CDR3aa: CASSYSSSGSSYEQYF

d_gene: TRBD2
j_gene: TRBJ2-3
len: 17
v_gene: TRBV5-6
abundance: NA
CDR3nt: TGTGCCAGCAGCTCGAATACATTTAGCGGGTACCTCCGAACGCAGTATTTT
CDR3aa: CASSSNTFSGYLRTQYF

d_gene: TRBD2
j_gene: TRBJ2-1
len: 16
v_gene: TRBV29-1
abundance: NA
CDR3nt: TGCAGCGTTGAAGACGCGGGAGGATTCTCCTACAATGAGCAGTTCTTC
CDR3aa: CSVEDAGGFSYNEQFF

d_gene: NA
j_gene: TRBJ1-1
len: 14
v_gene: TRBV6-4
abundance: NA
CDR3nt: TGTGCCAGCAGCCAGGCGGGGGGGCGGACTGAAGCTTTCTTT
CDR3aa: CASSQAGGRTEAFF

d_gene: TRBD2
j_gene: TRBJ2-1
len: 15
v_gene: TRBV7-6
abundance: NA
CDR3nt: TGTGCCAGCAGCCCAAGGACGGACGGACTAGGGGAGCAGTTCTTC
CDR3aa: CASSPRTDGLGEQFF

d_gene: NA
j_gene: TRBJ1-1
len: 17
v_gene: TRBV15
abundance: NA
CDR3nt: TGTGCCACCAGCAGAGATTTCTGGCAGGAAGAAAACACTGAAGCTTTCTTT
CDR3aa: CATSRDFWQEENTEAFF

d_gene: TRBD2
j_gene: TRBJ2-7
len: 14
v_gene: TRBV28
abundance: NA
CDR3nt: TGTGCCAGCAGCGTAGCGGGGAACTCCTACGAGCAGTACTTC
CDR3aa: CASSVAGNSYEQYF

d_gene: TRBD1
j_gene: TRBJ1-5
len: 17
v_gene: TRBV2
abundance: NA
CDR3nt: TGTGCCAGCAGGCCAAACAGGGGGCGCGGAGGCAATCAGCCCCAGCATTTT
CDR3aa: CASRPNRGRGGNQPQHF

d_gene: NA
j_gene: TRBJ2-7
len: 16
v_gene: TRBV5-6
abundance: NA
CDR3nt: TGTGCCAGCAGCTTGGCCGGCGTCTTGTGGGGATACGAGCAGTACTTC
CDR3aa: CASSLAGVLWGYEQYF

d_gene: TRBD2
j_gene: TRBJ2-3
len: 15
v_gene: TRBV27
abundance: NA
CDR3nt: TGTGCCAGCAGACCACTAGCGGGGAACACAGATACGCAGTATTTT
CDR3aa: CASRPLAGNTDTQYF

d_gene: NA
j_gene: TRBJ1-1
len: 15
v_gene: TRBV7-9
abundance: NA
CDR3nt: TGTGCCAGCAGCTTAGGGAGTTTAGTGGGGTCTCCAGCTTTCTTT
CDR3aa: CASSLGSLVGSPAFF

d_gene: NA
j_gene: TRBJ2-2
len: 15
v_gene: TRBV27
abundance: NA
CDR3nt: TGTGCCAGCAGTTTACTGGGGAATCGGGCCGGGGAGCTGTTTTTT
CDR3aa: CASSLLGNRAGELFF

d_gene: NA
j_gene: TRBJ2-7
len: 13
v_gene: TRBV10-1
abundance: NA
CDR3nt: TGCGCCAGCATGGCTAGCGACTCCTACGAGCAGTACTTC
CDR3aa: CASMASDSYEQYF

d_gene: TRBD1
j_gene: TRBJ2-2
len: 14
v_gene: TRBV7-3
abundance: NA
CDR3nt: TGTGCCAGCAGCCAAACAGGGGACCCCGGGGAGCTGTTTTTT
CDR3aa: CASSQTGDPGELFF

d_gene: NA
j_gene: TRBJ1-4
len: 14
v_gene: TRBV7-6
abundance: NA
CDR3nt: TGTGCCAGCAGCCCGATATGGGGAAATGAAAAACTGTTTTTT
CDR3aa: CASSPIWGNEKLFF

d_gene: TRBD1
j_gene: TRBJ1-4
len: 14
v_gene: TRBV7-9
abundance: NA
CDR3nt: TGTGCCAGCAGCCTGGGACAGACTAATGAAAAACTGTTTTTT
CDR3aa: CASSLGQTNEKLFF

d_gene: TRBD1
j_gene: TRBJ2-7
len: 13
v_gene: TRBV6-1
abundance: NA
CDR3nt: TGTGCCAGCAGAAGGGACAGCTCCTACGAGCAGTACTTC
CDR3aa: CASRRDSSYEQYF

d_gene: NA
j_gene: TRBJ2-5
len: 14
v_gene: TRBV12-2
abundance: NA
CDR3nt: TGTGCAAGTCGCTTAGCGGCCAGTTTGGAGACCCAGTACTTC
CDR3aa: CASRLAASLETQYF

d_gene: TRBD1
j_gene: TRBJ1-1
len: 14
v_gene: TRBV29-1
abundance: few
CDR3nt: TGCAGCGCCCAGGGGGTCCGATTGGTCTCTGAAGCTTTCTTT
CDR3aa: CSAQGVRLVSEAFF